The rows below give T cell receptor beta chains drawn from one sample of a study of blood T cell repertoires in COVID-19. Repertoires were generated with immunoSEQ multiplex PCR, while TCRdb's copy carries only in-frame clones and drops some. The data show about 190,000 clones, about 88% seen once. The sample taken for sequencing was peripheral blood. The receptors were gathered from a woman between 40 and 50 years old who had recovered from COVID-19. The CDR3 runs from the conserved cysteine through the conserved F or W. D genes are given only for firm matches. The size field is filled for only some rows; it gives once, few, many or a size class.

CDR3 length: 14; clone size: NA; D gene: TRBD1; V gene: TRBV7-9; J gene: TRBJ1-1; CDR3 DNA: TGTGCCAGCAGCTCCAGGGGGGACCACACTGAAGCTTTCTTT; CDR3 protein: CASSSRGDHTEAFF
CDR3 length: 14; clone size: NA; D gene: TRBD1; V gene: TRBV27; J gene: TRBJ2-7; CDR3 DNA: TGTGCCAGCAGTTCCGGACAGGGGAGATACGAGCAGTACTTC; CDR3 protein: CASSSGQGRYEQYF
CDR3 length: 13; clone size: NA; D gene: NA; V gene: TRBV29-1; J gene: TRBJ2-7; CDR3 DNA: TGCAGCGTTGATGTAGGGGACACCTACGAGCAGTACTTC; CDR3 protein: CSVDVGDTYEQYF
CDR3 length: 14; clone size: NA; D gene: TRBD1; V gene: TRBV7-2; J gene: TRBJ1-5; CDR3 DNA: TGTGCCAGCAGCTCAGGGGGCGATGTTCAGCCCCAGCATTTT; CDR3 protein: CASSSGGDVQPQHF
CDR3 length: 14; clone size: once; D gene: TRBD1; V gene: TRBV5-1; J gene: TRBJ1-1; CDR3 DNA: TGCGCCAGCAGCTTGGACAGGGGGCCTACTGAAGCTTTCTTT; CDR3 protein: CASSLDRGPTEAFF
CDR3 length: 14; clone size: NA; D gene: TRBD1; V gene: TRBV2; J gene: TRBJ2-5; CDR3 DNA: TGTGCCAGCAGCGCCCAGGGGGCTGGGGAGACCCAGTACTTC; CDR3 protein: CASSAQGAGETQYF
CDR3 length: 16; clone size: NA; D gene: NA; V gene: TRBV15; J gene: TRBJ2-2; CDR3 DNA: TGTGCCACCAGCAGAGAGGCACCTTCGAACACCGGGGAGCTGTTTTTT; CDR3 protein: CATSREAPSNTGELFF
CDR3 length: 15; clone size: NA; D gene: TRBD1; V gene: TRBV18; J gene: TRBJ1-1; CDR3 DNA: TGTGCCAGCTCGCCAGGGACAGTGGCGAACACTGAAGCTTTCTTT; CDR3 protein: CASSPGTVANTEAFF
CDR3 length: 16; clone size: few; D gene: TRBD2; V gene: TRBV11-3; J gene: TRBJ2-7; CDR3 DNA: TGTGCCAGCAGCCCCTTGGCGGGAGGGCTCTCCTACGAGCAGTACTTC; CDR3 protein: CASSPLAGGLSYEQYF
CDR3 length: 13; clone size: NA; D gene: NA; V gene: TRBV27; J gene: TRBJ1-3; CDR3 DNA: TGTGCCAGCAGTTCAGGGGCTGGAAACACCATATATTTT; CDR3 protein: CASSSGAGNTIYF
CDR3 length: 12; clone size: NA; D gene: NA; V gene: TRBV19; J gene: TRBJ2-7; CDR3 DNA: TGTGCCAGTAGCAGACAGTCCAACGAGCAGTACTTC; CDR3 protein: CASSRQSNEQYF
CDR3 length: 14; clone size: few; D gene: NA; V gene: TRBV19; J gene: TRBJ2-7; CDR3 DNA: TGTGCCAGTAGTGGTTTTGGCAGCTCCTACGAGCAGTACTTC; CDR3 protein: CASSGFGSSYEQYF
CDR3 length: 17; clone size: NA; D gene: NA; V gene: TRBV6-2/TRBV6-3; J gene: TRBJ2-2; CDR3 DNA: TGTGCCAGCAACCCGCCCCCCGGGACAACAAACACCGGGGAGCTGTTTTTT; CDR3 protein: CASNPPPGTTNTGELFF
CDR3 length: 16; clone size: NA; D gene: TRBD2; V gene: TRBV5-1; J gene: TRBJ2-3; CDR3 DNA: TGCGCCAGCAGAGCAACTAGCGGGAGTACCCCAGATACGCAGTATTTT; CDR3 protein: CASRATSGSTPDTQYF
CDR3 length: 11; clone size: NA; D gene: NA; V gene: TRBV6-4; J gene: TRBJ1-4; CDR3 DNA: TGTGCCAGCAGTGAGGGCGAAAAACTGTTTTTT; CDR3 protein: CASSEGEKLFF
CDR3 length: 12; clone size: NA; D gene: TRBD2; V gene: TRBV28; J gene: TRBJ2-1; CDR3 DNA: TGTGCCAGCAGTTTATATGGCGGGGGGCAGTTCTTC; CDR3 protein: CASSLYGGGQFF
CDR3 length: 17; clone size: NA; D gene: NA; V gene: TRBV28; J gene: TRBJ2-4; CDR3 DNA: TGTGCCAGCAGTTTATACGGCTGGCGGTTGGCCAAAAACATTCAGTACTTC; CDR3 protein: CASSLYGWRLAKNIQYF
CDR3 length: 15; clone size: NA; D gene: TRBD2; V gene: TRBV7-9; J gene: TRBJ2-7; CDR3 DNA: TGTGCCAGCAGCCCAACTAGCGGGGATTCCTACGAGCAGTACTTC; CDR3 protein: CASSPTSGDSYEQYF
CDR3 length: 19; clone size: NA; D gene: TRBD1; V gene: TRBV28; J gene: TRBJ1-6; CDR3 DNA: TGTGCCAGCAGTTTATACGGGACAGGGGTGAACCCCTATAATTCACCCCTCCACTTT; CDR3 protein: CASSLYGTGVNPYNSPLHF
CDR3 length: 14; clone size: NA; D gene: NA; V gene: TRBV7-2; J gene: TRBJ2-2; CDR3 DNA: TGTGCCAGCAGCTTAGCGCCGGTAACCGGGGAGCTGTTTTTT; CDR3 protein: CASSLAPVTGELFF
CDR3 length: 15; clone size: once; D gene: TRBD2; V gene: TRBV27; J gene: TRBJ2-1; CDR3 DNA: TGTGCCAGCAGTCATGGGACTAGCGGGAGCAATGAGCAGTTCTTC; CDR3 protein: CASSHGTSGSNEQFF
CDR3 length: 17; clone size: once; D gene: TRBD2; V gene: TRBV11-2; J gene: TRBJ2-2; CDR3 DNA: TGTGCCAGCAGCCGGGCAGTGACTAGCGTGAACACCGGGGAGCTGTTTTTT; CDR3 protein: CASSRAVTSVNTGELFF
CDR3 length: 15; clone size: NA; D gene: TRBD1; V gene: TRBV7-8; J gene: TRBJ1-2; CDR3 DNA: TGTGCCAGCAGCACAAGGACAGGACAACACTATGGCTACACCTTC; CDR3 protein: CASSTRTGQHYGYTF
CDR3 length: 16; clone size: NA; D gene: TRBD2; V gene: TRBV11-2; J gene: TRBJ2-1; CDR3 DNA: TGTGCCAGCAGCTTCTCCTGGGGACTAGCAGGGAATGAGCAGTTCTTC; CDR3 protein: CASSFSWGLAGNEQFF
CDR3 length: 11; clone size: once; D gene: NA; V gene: TRBV2; J gene: TRBJ1-1; CDR3 DNA: TGTGCCAGCAGCATAGCTGACTCCTCTCGCTTT; CDR3 protein: CASSIADSSRF
CDR3 length: 13; clone size: NA; D gene: NA; V gene: TRBV3-1/TRBV3-2; J gene: TRBJ2-5; CDR3 DNA: TGTGCCAGCAGCCAAGGGCTAGTCGAGACCCAGTACTTC; CDR3 protein: CASSQGLVETQYF
CDR3 length: 16; clone size: NA; D gene: NA; V gene: TRBV9; J gene: TRBJ2-3; CDR3 DNA: TGTGCCAGCAGCGTAGGAGCAGGGGAGATCACAGATACGCAGTATTTT; CDR3 protein: CASSVGAGEITDTQYF
CDR3 length: 15; clone size: few; D gene: TRBD1; V gene: TRBV19; J gene: TRBJ1-1; CDR3 DNA: TGTGCCAGTAGTATGGCGGGACAGGGTTCTACTGAAGCTTTCTTT; CDR3 protein: CASSMAGQGSTEAFF
CDR3 length: 14; clone size: NA; D gene: TRBD1; V gene: TRBV9; J gene: TRBJ2-3; CDR3 DNA: TGTGCCACCTCGCCGACAGGGGCTGCAGATACGCAGTATTTT; CDR3 protein: CATSPTGAADTQYF
CDR3 length: 16; clone size: once; D gene: TRBD1; V gene: TRBV18; J gene: TRBJ2-7; CDR3 DNA: TGTGCCAGCTCACCCACGTGGGGGACAGGGGGCTCCGAGCAGTACTTC; CDR3 protein: CASSPTWGTGGSEQYF
CDR3 length: 18; clone size: NA; D gene: NA; V gene: TRBV18; J gene: TRBJ2-1; CDR3 DNA: TGTGCCAGCTCACCTGTCGCCTCGGGGACTGGGGCCTACAATGAGCAGTTCTTC; CDR3 protein: CASSPVASGTGAYNEQFF
CDR3 length: 17; clone size: NA; D gene: TRBD2; V gene: TRBV3-1/TRBV3-2; J gene: TRBJ2-2; CDR3 DNA: TGTGCCAGCAGCCCCCCAATTGGGAGGGTCAACACCGGGGAGCTGTTTTTT; CDR3 protein: CASSPPIGRVNTGELFF
CDR3 length: 15; clone size: NA; D gene: TRBD2; V gene: TRBV29-1; J gene: TRBJ2-1; CDR3 DNA: TGCAGCGTGACAAGACTAGCGGAAACCGGCGGGGAGCAGTTCTTC; CDR3 protein: CSVTRLAETGGEQFF
CDR3 length: 20; clone size: once; D gene: TRBD2; V gene: TRBV13; J gene: TRBJ2-5; CDR3 DNA: TGTGCCAGCAGCTCTAAAAACGGACTAGCGGGAGGGCCAGGGGAAGAGACCCAGTACTTC; CDR3 protein: CASSSKNGLAGGPGEETQYF
CDR3 length: 13; clone size: NA; D gene: NA; V gene: TRBV29-1; J gene: TRBJ2-3; CDR3 DNA: TGCAGCGTAAACGGAGGAAGCTGGGATACGCAGTATTTT; CDR3 protein: CSVNGGSWDTQYF
CDR3 length: 14; clone size: NA; D gene: NA; V gene: TRBV19; J gene: TRBJ1-2; CDR3 DNA: TGTGCCAGTAGTGCCGGGACTTTAAACTATGGCTACACCTTC; CDR3 protein: CASSAGTLNYGYTF
CDR3 length: 15; clone size: NA; D gene: TRBD1; V gene: TRBV7-9; J gene: TRBJ1-4; CDR3 DNA: TGTGCCAGCAGCAGTAGACAGGGACCGAATGAAAAACTGTTTTTT; CDR3 protein: CASSSRQGPNEKLFF
CDR3 length: 15; clone size: NA; D gene: TRBD1; V gene: TRBV7-6; J gene: TRBJ1-2; CDR3 DNA: TGTGCCAGCAGTTCCGGACAGGAACAAAACTATGGCTACACCTTC; CDR3 protein: CASSSGQEQNYGYTF
CDR3 length: 15; clone size: once; D gene: NA; V gene: TRBV7-2; J gene: TRBJ2-1; CDR3 DNA: TGTGCCAGCAGCCCACCGGGATCCACCCGCAATGAGCAGTTCTTC; CDR3 protein: CASSPPGSTRNEQFF
CDR3 length: 14; clone size: NA; D gene: TRBD2; V gene: TRBV7-2; J gene: TRBJ2-7; CDR3 DNA: TGTGCCAGCAGCTTAGTAGCGGGAGCCTACGAGCAGTACTTC; CDR3 protein: CASSLVAGAYEQYF
CDR3 length: 16; clone size: once; D gene: NA; V gene: TRBV2; J gene: TRBJ2-3; CDR3 DNA: TGTGCCAGCAGTGAAGGACAGCGCAGCCGCACAGATACGCAGTATTTT; CDR3 protein: CASSEGQRSRTDTQYF
CDR3 length: 15; clone size: NA; D gene: TRBD1; V gene: TRBV6-2/TRBV6-3; J gene: TRBJ1-5; CDR3 DNA: TGTGCCAGCAGTTACTCGAGGACAGGGGGCCAGCCCCAGCATTTT; CDR3 protein: CASSYSRTGGQPQHF
CDR3 length: 16; clone size: NA; D gene: NA; V gene: TRBV5-4; J gene: TRBJ2-2; CDR3 DNA: TGTGCCAGCAGCCCGCCGGGGGTTGTAGGCGCCGGGGAGCTGTTTTTT; CDR3 protein: CASSPPGVVGAGELFF
CDR3 length: 15; clone size: NA; D gene: NA; V gene: TRBV11-2; J gene: TRBJ2-7; CDR3 DNA: TGTGCCAGCAGCTTATTGACAGCAAGCTCCTACGAGCAGTACTTC; CDR3 protein: CASSLLTASSYEQYF
CDR3 length: 14; clone size: NA; D gene: NA; V gene: TRBV3-1/TRBV3-2; J gene: TRBJ1-6; CDR3 DNA: TGTGCCAGCAGCTCGGTAGGGGCTAATTCACCCCTCCACTTT; CDR3 protein: CASSSVGANSPLHF
CDR3 length: 15; clone size: NA; D gene: NA; V gene: TRBV6-5; J gene: TRBJ2-1; CDR3 DNA: TGTGCCAGCAGTTACGTGTCAGGCCCCTACAATGAGCAGTTCTTC; CDR3 protein: CASSYVSGPYNEQFF
CDR3 length: 13; clone size: NA; D gene: TRBD1; V gene: TRBV28; J gene: TRBJ1-2; CDR3 DNA: TGTGCCAGTGAGGACAGGGGAAACTATGGCTACACCTTC; CDR3 protein: CASEDRGNYGYTF
CDR3 length: 16; clone size: NA; D gene: NA; V gene: TRBV7-8; J gene: TRBJ1-2; CDR3 DNA: TGTGCCAGCAGCTCGCTTGAAGCAGGGTCTAGTGGGGGCTACACCTTC; CDR3 protein: CASSSLEAGSSGGYTF
CDR3 length: 15; clone size: once; D gene: NA; V gene: TRBV4-2; J gene: TRBJ1-5; CDR3 DNA: TGTGCCAGCAGCCAAGATGGACTCTCGGGCGAGCCCCAGCATTTT; CDR3 protein: CASSQDGLSGEPQHF
CDR3 length: 13; clone size: NA; D gene: NA; V gene: TRBV6-2/TRBV6-3; J gene: TRBJ1-1; CDR3 DNA: TGTGCCAGCAGCCTACCGATGTCCCAGGGAGCTTTCTTT; CDR3 protein: CASSLPMSQGAFF
CDR3 length: 13; clone size: NA; D gene: NA; V gene: TRBV5-3; J gene: TRBJ1-2; CDR3 DNA: TGTGCCAGAAGCTTTTCGGGGGGACGTGGCTACACCTTC; CDR3 protein: CARSFSGGRGYTF
CDR3 length: 15; clone size: NA; D gene: TRBD2; V gene: TRBV11-3; J gene: TRBJ2-2; CDR3 DNA: TGTGCCAGCAGCGCGGGGGGGCCGGGGCACGGGGAGCTGTTTTTT; CDR3 protein: CASSAGGPGHGELFF
CDR3 length: 14; clone size: few; D gene: NA; V gene: TRBV5-4; J gene: TRBJ1-1; CDR3 DNA: TGTGCCAGCTACGGGGGAATTTTGAACACTGAAGCTTTCTTT; CDR3 protein: CASYGGILNTEAFF